This is a list of T cell receptor beta chains from one sample in a study of identical twins. TCRdb recomputed calls from the 5' RACE reads with MiXCR, one row per CDR3 protein. The sample has some 460,000 distinct CDR3 sequences; more than 13% are singletons. These same data were also listed under a study on yellow fever vaccine responses in identical twins.

Material: CD4+ T cells sorted from blood. The receptors stem from a woman aged 18 to 35 in good health. Each CDR3 is given with its conserved first and last residue. The order of the fields is J gene, clone size, D gene, V gene, CDR3 DNA, CDR3 protein. D genes are given only for firm matches. Rows give clone size only sometimes, using once, few, many, or a class for an expanded clone.

TRBJ2-7	.	TRBD2	TRBV20-1	TGCAGACCGGGACTAGCGTACCCCTACGAGCAGTACTTC	CRPGLAYPYEQYF
TRBJ2-3	.	.	TRBV7-2	TGTGCCAGCAGCAAAGACTCGGTAGATACGCAGTATTTT	CASSKDSVDTQYF
TRBJ2-3	.	TRBD2	TRBV15	TGTGCCACCAGTTCGGGAGGGCCCTCAGATACGCAGTATTTT	CATSSGGPSDTQYF
TRBJ2-1	few	.	TRBV7-2	TGTGCCAGCAGCTTACTTCTACAAGCCGCCTACAATGAGCAGTTCTTC	CASSLLLQAAYNEQFF
TRBJ2-3	.	.	TRBV11-2	TGTGCCAGCAGCTTTTTAGGGGGTCTAACAGATACGCAGTATTTT	CASSFLGGLTDTQYF
TRBJ2-7	.	.	TRBV20-1	TGCAGCCAAGCAGGGGGGTCGTACGAGCAGTACTTC	CSQAGGSYEQYF
TRBJ2-3	many	.	TRBV7-2	TGTGCCAGCAGCTTAGCGATCACAGATACGCAGTATTTT	CASSLAITDTQYF
TRBJ2-7	.	TRBD2	TRBV4-2	TGTGCCAGCAGCCCTTTCCCGGGACTAGCTTCCTACGAGCAGTACTTC	CASSPFPGLASYEQYF
TRBJ1-1	.	.	TRBV5-4	TGTGCCAGCAGCATTGGGATGAACACTGAAGCTTTCTTT	CASSIGMNTEAFF
TRBJ1-2	many	TRBD1	TRBV29-1	TGCAGCGTTGATGGACAGGGGGTTTATGGCTACACCTTC	CSVDGQGVYGYTF
TRBJ2-1	few	TRBD1	TRBV5-1	TGCGCCAGCAGCAGAGAAGGGGGCCGTTACAATGAGCAGTTCTTC	CASSREGGRYNEQFF
TRBJ2-1	few	TRBD2	TRBV7-2	TGTGCCAGCAGCTTAGCTAGCGGGGGGAGCTCCTACAATGAGCAGTTCTTC	CASSLASGGSSYNEQFF
TRBJ2-3	many	TRBD2	TRBV5-1	TGCGCCAGCAGCTTTAGCGGGGGGCCCACAGATACGCAGTATTTT	CASSFSGGPTDTQYF
TRBJ1-2	.	TRBD1	TRBV28	TGTGCCAGCAGAAGACAGGGGTTGCCTTATGGCTACACCTTC	CASRRQGLPYGYTF
TRBJ2-7	.	TRBD1	TRBV7-8	TGTGCCAGCAGCTTAGGGGACAGAAGCTACGAGCAGTACTTC	CASSLGDRSYEQYF
TRBJ2-1	many	.	TRBV20-1	TGCAGTGCCTTCGGGCCACTACATGAGCAGTTCTTC	CSAFGPLHEQFF
TRBJ2-7	.	TRBD1	TRBV2	TGTGCCAGCAGTGAAGCGCTCGGGACAGGTTACTTC	CASSEALGTGYF
TRBJ2-7	few	TRBD2	TRBV7-9	TGTGCCAGCAGCGACACCAATTCTAGGACTAGCTCCGAGCAGTACTTC	CASSDTNSRTSSEQYF
TRBJ2-3	.	.	TRBV3-1	TGTGCCAGCAGTCCAGACACCCCACGGGCAGATACGCAGTATTTT	CASSPDTPRADTQYF
TRBJ2-5	.	.	TRBV25-1	TGTGCCAGCAGTTCGAAGACAGCACAAGAGACCCAGTACTTC	CASSSKTAQETQYF
TRBJ2-7	many	TRBD1	TRBV25-1	TGTGCCAGCAGTGAATGGGGGACAGGGGCTGACGAGCAGTACTTC	CASSEWGTGADEQYF
TRBJ1-1	.	TRBD1	TRBV29-1	TGCAGCGTTGACAGGGCAGGGGGCTCAACTGAAGCTTTCTTT	CSVDRAGGSTEAFF
TRBJ2-5	.	TRBD1	TRBV28	TGTGCCAGCAGTACAGGGGTGAACCAAGAGACCCAGTACTTC	CASSTGVNQETQYF
TRBJ2-7	few	TRBD1	TRBV5-1	TGCGCCAGCAGCAATATTCGGACAGGGGAGACCTACGAGCAGTACTTC	CASSNIRTGETYEQYF